The clone carrying this T cell receptor (beta chain) has more than one count but fewer than ten. Its antigen is unidentified. Every isolated RNA sample was fully reverse transcribed, so sequencing captured expressed TCRB transcripts. The assay was immunoSEQ multiplex PCR, and TCRdb's table has in-frame clones only and misses some. The sample lists approximately 330,000 clones, approximately 10% occurring once. The data derive from a study of beta chain features in type 1 diabetes. Findings and limits, study-wide: Patients showed naive, central memory and Treg TCRB repertoires that appeared more similar than those of healthy donors. Shorter templates may be favored by PCR, equally so in patients and controls. Insertion counts at VDJ junctions were lower in type 1 diabetes patients, who also showed more deletions there. When Type 1 diabetes patients were examined, their TCRB CDR3s proved moderately but significantly shorter in all four CD4+ subsets.

V was clipped by 2 bases and J by 1 base, with 5 bases between them. From germline, CDR1 is SGHTA and CDR2 FQGTGA. This CDR3 contains 14 residues. The origin of this receptor is a woman aged 25 to 39 in good health. The chain has TRBV7-3 and TRBJ2-2; D call uncertain. Sequencing input: naive CD4+ T cells from blood. This CDR3 reads CASSLFRNTGELFF. The DNA for the CDR3 is TGTGCCAGCAGCTTATTCCGGAACACCGGGGAGCTGTTTTTT.